The 21 T cell receptor beta chains listed next were all sequenced from one sample in a study of T-cell reconstitution after alpha-beta-depleted transplantation in children. Library preparation (for TCRbeta) was performed with unique molecular identifiers. In TCRdb, the PCR reads were re-called with MiXCR into one record per CDR3 protein. This table holds about 980,000 distinct CDR3 sequences, around 30% found once. The specimen was PBMCs, mostly from graft donor cells, collected 360 days after TCRalphabeta/CD19-depleted stem cell transplant. Receptors originate from a boy younger than two who had a stem cell transplant for SCID, so the T cells may come from the graft donor.

There are a few counts of this clonotype. The gene calls are TRBV11-2 and TRBJ2-1; TRBD2 might be the D (6 bases). This CDR3 region has 12 residues. Germline V gives CDR1 SGHAT, CDR2 FQNNGV. V was clipped by 3 bases and J by 11 bases, with 11 bases between them. In nucleotides, the CDR3 is TGTGCCAGCAGCTTTGGAGGGTATAAGCAGTTCTTC. Its protein is CASSFGGYKQFF.

This clonotype was found a few times. The chain is built from TRBV4-3 and TRBJ2-5; D call uncertain. The CDR3 spans 13 residues. Germline V lookup: CDR1 LGHNA, CDR2 YSLEER. V was shortened by 2 bases and J by 0 bases, with 4 bases between the two germline ends. The DNA of the CDR3 is TGCGCCAGCAGCCAATGGTACCAAGAGACCCAGTACTTC. Protein: CASSQWYQETQYF.

The sample holds a few counts of this clonotype. This chain joins TRBV20-1 and TRBJ2-3; D not certain. CDR3 length: 14 residues. CDR1 is DFQATT, CDR2 SNEGSKA, per germline (reference sequence). Between the trimmed V and J ends, which lost 0 bases and 0 bases, there was a span of 7 bases. CDR3 protein: CSAREGSSTDTQYF. In nucleotides, the CDR3 is TGCAGTGCTAGAGAGGGATCTAGCACAGATACGCAGTATTTT.

The table lists this clonotype with a few counts. This chain connects TRBV10-3 to TRBJ1-5; 9 bases match TRBD1. The CDR3 is 15 amino acids. The V segment lost 6 bases and the J segment 4 bases; nucleotides outside the gene matches: 7. Germline values: CDR1 ENHRY, CDR2 SYGVKD. The chain's CDR3 is CAISEDRGRNQPQHF. The CDR3, as DNA: TGTGCCATCAGCGAGGACAGGGGTCGGAATCAGCCCCAGCATTTT.

This clonotype turned up a few times. The J gene is TRBJ2-1, the V gene TRBV20-1; maybe TRBD2 (6 bases). The ends were cut back, 1 base at V and 0 bases at J, with 10 bases in the middle. The CDR3 totals 15 residues. The germline CDR1 and CDR2 sequences are DFQATT and SNEGSKA (reference sequence). CDR3 coding DNA: TGCAGTGCTAGAGGGGAGACTAGCTCCTACAATGAGCAGTTCTTC. It specifies CSARGETSSYNEQFF.

This chain links TRBV29-1 with TRBJ2-5, with D unclear. CDR1 is SQVTM and CDR2 is ANQGSEA in the germline V gene. The length of the CDR3 is 12 residues. V lost 4 bases and J lost 4, with 10 bases in between. This CDR3 reads CSVVASGETQYF. The CDR3 DNA reads TGCAGCGTTGTAGCCAGTGGAGAGACCCAGTACTTC.

The rearrangement links TRBV15 to TRBJ2-7; 10 bases are shared with TRBD1. CDR1 is LNHNV and CDR2 is YYDKDF in the germline V gene (reference sequence). V was pared by 8 bases and J by 4 bases, with 8 bases of the junction left unmatched. The CDR3 runs to 14 residues. CDR3 bases: TGTGCCACCGCGGGAGGACAGGGGGTATACGAGCAGTACTTC. This sequence encodes CATAGGQGVYEQYF. Full variable domain (outside the CDR3, taken from reference TRBV15 and TRBJ2-7): DAMVIQNPRYQVTQFGKPVTLSCSQTLNHNVMYWYQQKSSQAPKLLFHYYDKDFNNEADTPDNFQSRRPNTSFCFLDIRSPGLGDTAMYLCATAGGQGVYEQYFGPGTRLTVT.

V is TRBV5-1 and J is TRBJ2-1; D possibly matches TRBD1 or TRBD2 (5 bases each). Trimming removed 4 bases from V and 12 bases from J, with 17 bases in between. The V gene's germline CDR1 is SGHRS and CDR2 YFSETQ. The CDR3 loop spans 13 amino acids. Written as DNA, the CDR3 is TGCGCCAGCAGCCCTCTCCCTGGTGGGGGGCAGTTCTTC. This encodes CASSPLPGGGQFF.

The gene calls are TRBV11-2 and TRBJ2-7, with 9 bases that match TRBD2. This CDR3 comprises 15 residues. CDR1 is SGHAT, CDR2 FQNNGV, per germline. Trimming at V came to 0 bases and at J to 2 bases, leaving 2 bases not matched to a gene. This CDR3 is CASSLDPSGAYEQYF. CDR3 in DNA: TGTGCCAGCAGCTTAGATCCTAGCGGGGCCTACGAGCAGTACTTC.

The chain uses TRBV5-1 and TRBJ2-2; D may be TRBD1 (6 bases). CDR1 is SGHRS, CDR2 YFSETQ, per germline. V was cut by 1 base and J by 0 bases, with 16 bases left in between. The CDR3 is 18 amino acids. The CDR3 DNA sequence: TGCGCCAGCAGCTTGTGGGGGCCACCTTTCGCGAACACCGGGGAGCTGTTTTTT. It translates to CASSLWGPPFANTGELFF.

V gene TRBV12-3 or TRBV12-4 combines with J gene TRBJ1-2; 8 bases map to TRBD1. The CDR3 is 17 residues long. V trimming: 2 bases; J trimming: 1 base; junction bases outside the gene matches: 9. Here the CDR3 DNA reads TGTGCCAGCAGTTTACACAGGGGGAAACTTAATAACTATGGCTACACCTTC. Translating it yields CASSLHRGKLNNYGYTF.

This chain connects TRBV19 to TRBJ2-5, with D possibly being TRBD2 (6 bases). The CDR3 sequence is 15 residues long. Germline lookup yields CDR1 LNHDA and CDR2 SQIVND (reference sequence). With 2 bases removed from V and 4 bases from J, the gap between germline ends came to 14 bases. The CDR3 protein is CASSISAGLRETQYF. In DNA form, the CDR3 reads TGTGCCAGTAGTATATCGGCGGGGTTGCGAGAGACCCAGTACTTC.

Ten or more counts support this clonotype. V usage is TRBV6-5 and J usage is TRBJ2-1, with 9 bases matching TRBD2. After removal of 2 bases from V and 6 bases from J, the junction contained 8 bases not matched to a gene. Germline CDR1 and CDR2: MNHEY and SVGAGI. The CDR3 sequence is 16 residues long. CDR3 sequence reads: CASSYIGGGARNEQFF. The DNA of the CDR3 is TGTGCCAGCAGTTACATTGGCGGGGGGGCCCGCAATGAGCAGTTCTTC.

The chain has TRBV5-6 and TRBJ2-4; D may match TRBD1 or TRBD2 (5 bases each). V lost 6 bases and J 3 bases, leaving 22 bases between the germline ends. The CDR3 has 17 residues. CDR1 and CDR2 (germline): SGHDT, YYEEEE. CDR3 nucleotide sequence: TGTGCCAGCACCCAGGGAACGGCGGGTTGGGACAAAAACATTCAGTACTTC. Translation gives CASTQGTAGWDKNIQYF.

This clonotype showed up just a few times. The genes are TRBV6-2 or TRBV6-3 and TRBJ2-1; no firm D call. Germline CDR1 and CDR2: MNHEY and SVGEGT. CDR3 length equals 12 residues. The ends were cut back, 2 bases at V and 14 bases at J, with 13 bases in the middle. CDR3 amino acids: CASSYGSVGEFF. The DNA of the CDR3 is TGTGCCAGCAGTTACGGGTCAGTTGGGGAGTTCTTC.

The chain combines TRBV4-3 with TRBJ1-2; D is ambiguous. In germline, CDR1 is LGHNA, CDR2 YSLEER. V was clipped by 5 bases and J by 2 bases, with 12 bases between them. This CDR3 has 14 amino acids. CDR3 in DNA: TGCGCCAGCAGCGGCCAGAACGACAACTATGGCTACACCTTC. Its protein product is CASSGQNDNYGYTF.

This clonotype was recorded a few times. This sequence joins TRBV20-1 and TRBJ1-3, with TRBD1 matching over 8 bases. CDR3 length equals 14 residues. Losses at the gene ends were 5 bases for V and 3 bases for J; bases not matched to a gene: 6. Germline V gene lookup returns CDR1 DFQATT and CDR2 SNEGSKA (reference sequence). DNA for the CDR3: TGCAGTGCTGGACAGGGTGGCCGTGGAAACACCATATATTTT. As protein: CSAGQGGRGNTIYF.

The chain is built from TRBV12-3 or TRBV12-4 and TRBJ2-3; 12 nucleotides match TRBD2. The length of the CDR3 is 17 residues. Trimming cost V 5 bases and J 2 bases; bases outside gene matches: 8. The CDR3 region has the DNA TGTGCCAGCAGTCACCTAGGACTAGCGGGGCCCACAGATACGCAGTATTTT. This codes for CASSHLGLAGPTDTQYF.

This chain connects TRBV7-9 to TRBJ1-4; D might be TRBD1 (6 bases). Germline-derived CDR1 and CDR2 are SEHNR and FQNEAQ (reference sequence). V lost 5 bases and J lost 7, with 17 bases in between. The CDR3 extends over 15 amino acids. CDR3 amino acids: CASSILQGSGEKLFF. For the CDR3, the DNA is TGTGCCAGCAGCATACTACAGGGATCCGGTGAAAAACTGTTTTTT.

The V gene is TRBV12-3 or TRBV12-4, the J gene TRBJ2-3; 9 nucleotides line up with TRBD2. After removal of 4 bases from V and 4 bases from J, the junction contained 9 bases not matched to a gene. The length of the CDR3 is 16 residues. CDR3 sequence: CASSSPIAGDADTQYF. In nucleotides, the CDR3 is TGTGCCAGCAGTTCCCCCATAGCGGGGGATGCAGATACGCAGTATTTT.

This clonotype showed up just a few times. The V call is TRBV5-1, the J call TRBJ2-5, with D perhaps given as TRBD1 or TRBD2 (5 bases each). Germline CDR1 SGHRS, CDR2 YFSETQ. Trimming took 4 bases from V and 4 from J, leaving 14 bases between them. The CDR3 consists of 14 residues. CDR3 protein: CASSQGPKGETQYF. CDR3 in DNA: TGCGCCAGCAGCCAGGGACCTAAGGGAGAGACCCAGTACTTC.